The T cell receptor (beta chain) under discussion was sequenced for a study of radiotherapy plus CTLA-4 blockade in lung cancer. Study information: Patients showed objective responses in about 18% of cases and disease control in less than 35%.

Whole-study results and caveats: Radiotherapy was combined with ipilimumab, and tumor-derived TCR clones then expanded in blood.

Using immunoSEQ multiplex PCR, the repertoire was profiled, and TCRdb retains in-frame clones only, with some absent. This sample yields some 90,000 clones, of which less than 90% are seen a single time; 0.82% belongs to the top ten. V shed 3 bases and J shed 7 bases, with 10 bases lying between them. Germline V gene sequence: CDR1 LNHNV, CDR2 YYDKDF (reference sequence). The CDR3 consists of 14 residues. Ipilimumab-mediated CTLA-4 blockade plus focal radiation was given to patients having chemo-refractory metastatic non-small-cell lung cancer. This clone was observed a few times. Its specificity is not known.

Sequencing was performed on peripheral blood, taken from a patient treated with radiotherapy plus ipilimumab. The rearrangement joins TRBV15 to TRBJ1-6; possible D gene TRBD1, 6 bases. This TCR was recovered from a human donor with non-small cell lung cancer who had stable disease on radiotherapy plus ipilimumab. CDR3 bases: TGTGCCACCAGCAGGGACAGCCAAAATTCACCCCTCCACTTT. It translates to CATSRDSQNSPLHF.